The present entry profiles one T cell receptor beta chain with its context. Measured with immunoSEQ multiplex PCR; TCRdb has only the in-frame clones, and not every one. Among approximately 300,000 clones, approximately 91% were seen once, and the ten largest hold 5.2%. This specimen comes from a study of blood T cell repertoires in COVID-19. Across the study: In each case, the material was cDNA or gDNA derived from T cells, B-cell-depleted T cells, or PBMCs.

Germline lookup yields CDR1 LNHDA and CDR2 SQIVND (reference sequence). The CDR3 contains 14 residues. V was clipped by 4 bases and J by 6 bases; unmatched bases: 6. Cohort 3 recovery required two negative PCRs, clearance, or symptom resolution. The sample was PBMCs or T cells enriched from blood (not recorded which). This chain joins TRBV19 and TRBJ1-1, with 9 bases lining up with TRBD1. The receptor was isolated from a man aged 55 to 70 who had recovered from COVID-19. The CDR3 reads CASSRGQGIAEAFF. Here the CDR3 DNA reads TGTGCCAGTAGTAGAGGACAGGGGATCGCTGAAGCTTTCTTT.